These 20 T cell receptor beta chains share one sample of origin, sequenced in a study of OX40 agonist ivuxolimab in advanced cancers. Some clones are missing from TCRdb's copy, which holds only in-frame ones; the method was immunoSEQ multiplex PCR. The sample has tens of thousands of clones, roughly 82% seen once; the top ten hold 0.95% to 1.3%. Specimen: CD4+ or CD8+ T cells sorted from blood, collected in a trial of the OX40 agonist ivuxolimab. The receptors were gathered from an adult with an advanced solid tumor such as melanoma, head and neck, liver or kidney cancer.

This clone came up once. The genes are TRBV9 and TRBJ1-3; no clear D gene. The CDR3 extends over 17 amino acids. CDR1 and CDR2 from the germline V gene are SGDLS and YYNGEE. Trimming shortened V by 2 bases and J by 0 bases, and 15 bases separated the two germline ends. CDR3 region: CASSVTSSWSSGNTIYF. Here the CDR3 DNA reads TGTGCCAGCAGCGTTACTTCCTCATGGAGCTCTGGAAACACCATATATTTT.

The chain has TRBV6-1 and TRBJ2-7; 9 bases map to TRBD2. J lost 2 bases, V lost 6 bases, and 8 bases had no gene match. The CDR3 is made up of 15 amino acids. Germline V gene sequence: CDR1 MNHNS, CDR2 SASEGT. The CDR3 sequence: CASSTGTSNTYEQYF. CDR3 nucleotide sequence: TGTGCCAGCAGCACCGGGACTAGCAATACCTACGAGCAGTACTTC.

The chain couples TRBV10-3 to TRBJ1-1; D is possibly TRBD1 (5 bases). Per germline, CDR1 ENHRY and CDR2 SYGVKD. Trimming shortened V by 0 bases and J by 4 bases, and 12 bases separated the two germline ends. The CDR3 extends over 15 amino acids. The CDR3 coding sequence is TGTGCCATCAGTGAGTCGATGCAGGGTAGCACTGAAGCTTTCTTT. Translating it yields CAISESMQGSTEAFF.

In its sample, this clone was seen a few times. V and J are TRBV10-3 and TRBJ2-2; 8 positions agree with TRBD1. Germline trimming cut 3 bases from V and 2 bases from J; bases unmatched to any gene: 8. From germline, CDR1 is ENHRY and CDR2 SYGVKD. This CDR3 comprises 17 residues. DNA for the CDR3: TGTGCCATCAGTGAAATGGCAGGGGGCTCAAACACCGGGGAGCTGTTTTTT. Amino acids: CAISEMAGGSNTGELFF.

This rearrangement joins TRBV5-1 to TRBJ1-4, with a weak D call TRBD1 (5 bases). Trimming shortened V by 6 bases and J by 0 bases, and 9 bases separated the two germline ends. The CDR3 totals 14 residues. CDR1 and CDR2 from the germline V gene are SGHRS and YFSETQ. CDR3: CASTGGATNEKLFF. The CDR3 nucleotides are TGCGCCAGCACTGGGGGTGCAACTAATGAAAAACTGTTTTTT.

The chain is built from TRBV7-8 and TRBJ1-1; the D is unclear. The germline CDR1 and CDR2 sequences are SGHVS and FQNEAQ. Trimming left V 1 base short and J 2 bases short, with 8 bases between. The CDR3 covers 14 residues. As DNA, the CDR3 is TGTGCCAGCAGCTTAGGGACCCCTAACACTGAAGCTTTCTTT. It translates to CASSLGTPNTEAFF.

This clone was observed a handful of times. The CDR3 coding sequence is TGTGCCAGCAGTGCCCAGACAGGGGGGGGTACTGAAGCTTTCTTT. This sequence encodes CASSAQTGGGTEAFF. The chain links TRBV6-1 to TRBJ1-1, with 9 bases that match TRBD1. Unmatched junction bases numbered 8, after V lost 4 bases and J lost 5 bases. The V gene's germline CDR1 is MNHNS and CDR2 SASEGT. The CDR3 loop spans 15 amino acids.

V and J are TRBV2 and TRBJ2-1; D is uncertain. Trimming left V 1 base short and J 3 bases short, with 4 bases between. The CDR3 is made up of 13 amino acids. Germline V gives CDR1 SNHLY, CDR2 FYNNEI. As DNA, the CDR3 is TGTGCCAGCAGTGAAGGACTCTACAATGAGCAGTTCTTC. Protein sequence: CASSEGLYNEQFF.

The gene calls are TRBV5-8 and TRBJ2-1, with 7 positions matching TRBD2. Germline V gives CDR1 SGHTS, CDR2 YDEGEE. The CDR3 loop spans 15 amino acids. With 0 bases clipped from V and 4 bases from J, the junction kept 4 bases outside the gene matches. The CDR3 bases are TGTGCCAGCAGCTTGGTCCTAGCGGAATACAATGAGCAGTTCTTC. Its protein is CASSLVLAEYNEQFF.

In this sample, this clone turned up once. The chain uses TRBV27 and TRBJ2-5; D not resolved. The CDR3 contains 11 residues. Germline lookup yields CDR1 MNHEY and CDR2 SMNVEV (reference sequence). V was trimmed by 7 bases and J by 0 bases, leaving 3 bases between them. The CDR3 nucleotides read TGTGCCAGCAACAACCAAGAGACCCAGTACTTC. Its protein is CASNNQETQYF.

V is TRBV6-4 and J is TRBJ2-1, with D perhaps being TRBD1 or TRBD2 (6 bases each). The CDR3 is 13 residues long. CDR1 MRHNA and CDR2 SNTAGT come from the germline V gene. The V and J ends lost 8 bases and 0 bases respectively, with 8 bases between them. The CDR3 spells CASGGGSYNEQFF. CDR3 DNA: TGTGCCAGCGGAGGGGGCTCCTACAATGAGCAGTTCTTC.

The chain recombines TRBV6-1 with TRBJ1-1, with D unclear. V was clipped by 2 bases and J by 0 bases, with 4 bases between them. Germline CDR1 reads MNHNS; CDR2 reads SASEGT. This CDR3 spans 13 amino acids. The CDR3 DNA sequence: TGTGCCAGCAGTGAATTTCTGAACACTGAAGCTTTCTTT. It translates to CASSEFLNTEAFF.

The chain couples TRBV7-2 to TRBJ2-3; perhaps TRBD2 as D (5 bases). In germline, CDR1 is SGHTA, CDR2 FQGNSA. V shed 5 bases and J shed 0 bases, with 12 bases lying between them. This CDR3 region has 15 residues. In DNA, the CDR3 is TGTGCCAGCAGCCCAGCTAGCACTAGCACAGATACGCAGTATTTT. Translation gives CASSPASTSTDTQYF.

The CDR3 DNA reads as TGTGCCTGCGCCGCCCAGGGACTCTCCTCCACTGAAGCTTTCTTT. Translation: CACAAQGLSSTEAFF. The chain couples TRBV6-6 to TRBJ1-1; possibly TRBD1 for D (5 bases). Germline values: CDR1 MNHNY, CDR2 SVGAGI (reference sequence). The CDR3 is 15 amino acids. Trimming left V 11 bases short and J 4 bases short, with 23 bases between.

The rearrangement joins TRBV6-6 to TRBJ1-1; 7 bases line up with TRBD1. Germline assignment: CDR1 MNHNY and CDR2 SVGAGI (reference sequence). Losses at the gene ends were 2 bases for V and 8 bases for J; bases not matched to a gene: 5. The CDR3 has 13 amino acids. CDR3 bases: TGTGCCAGCAGTTACGCCCGGGACAGCGAAGCTTTCTTT. Translating it yields CASSYARDSEAFF.

The V call is TRBV2, the J call TRBJ2-7, with 11 bases matching TRBD1. This CDR3 contains 14 residues. V shed 4 bases and J 6 bases; nucleotides not matched to a gene: 5. Germline V gene data show CDR1 as SNHLY and CDR2 as FYNNEI. Here the CDR3 reads CASSGTGGAGEQYF. DNA for the CDR3: TGTGCCAGCAGTGGGACAGGGGGCGCAGGCGAGCAGTACTTC.

The chain's CDR3 is CASSQIRGTEAFF. In DNA form, the CDR3 reads TGCGCCAGCAGCCAAATACGGGGGACTGAAGCTTTCTTT. The chain uses TRBV4-3 and TRBJ1-1; a possible D gene is TRBD1 (5 bases). This CDR3 is built from 13 residues. Germline V lookup: CDR1 LGHNA, CDR2 YSLEER. The V and J ends lost 2 bases and 5 bases respectively, with 9 bases between them.

This clone was recorded once. The CDR3: CASSPPSSYEQYF. The CDR3 nucleotides are TGTGCCAGCTCACCACCTTCCAGCTACGAGCAGTACTTC. The genes are TRBV18 and TRBJ2-7; D remains unclear. Germline CDR1 KGHSH, CDR2 LQKENI. Between the trimmed V and J ends, which lost 0 bases and 3 bases, there was a span of 6 bases. The CDR3 totals 13 residues.

The CDR3 region has the DNA TGTGCCAGCAGCTCCCGGGGGGCTAGGACAGATACGCAGTATTTT. Its translation: CASSSRGARTDTQYF. The gene calls are TRBV7-8 and TRBJ2-3, with a possible D match to TRBD2 (7 bases). The ends were cut back, 4 bases at V and 3 bases at J, with 14 bases in the middle. The CDR3 runs to 15 residues. Germline V gene data show CDR1 as SGHVS and CDR2 as FQNEAQ. Based on the CDR3 plus reference TRBV7-8 and TRBJ2-3, the full variable domain is GAGVSQSPRYKVAKRGQDVALRCDPISGHVSLFWYQQALGQGPEFLTYFQNEAQLDKSGLPSDRFFAERPEGSVSTLKIQRTQQEDSAVYLCASSSRGARTDTQYFGPGTRLTVL.

The chain combines TRBV7-2 with TRBJ2-1; possible D gene TRBD2, 7 bases. The germline gives CDR1 SGHTA, CDR2 FQGNSA. This CDR3 is built from 16 residues. The germline V and J ends were trimmed by 1 base and 2 bases, with 12 bases remaining between them. The CDR3 protein is CASSLEVGGAYNEQFF. The CDR3 region has the DNA TGTGCCAGCAGCTTAGAGGTAGGGGGGGCCTACAATGAGCAGTTCTTC.